This T cell receptor (beta chain) was documented in a study of tumor and adjacent non-tumor tissue in lung cancer. Study findings and constraints: Tumor repertoires had a smaller top 100 clone share than normal lung. Tumor tissue had significantly higher TCR diversity than normal lung. Higher tumor TCR diversity was associated with shorter survival.

The library came from three nested PCR rounds adapted from ARM-PCR protocols. TCRdb re-analysed the multiplex PCR reads in MiXCR, keeping a single row per CDR3 protein. Counted here are under 150,000 distinct CDR3 sequences, around 67% occurring once; the ten biggest clones make up 18%. RNA was extracted from bulk tissue without any cell sorting. Between August and November 2014, newly diagnosed, chemotherapy-naive lung cancer patients underwent thoracic surgery in China. Germline CDR1 SGHNT, CDR2 YENEEA. The CDR3 extends over 13 amino acids. In the case of this clonotype: No antigen is known for it. A junction boundary mismatches the germline segment, possibly from a read error.

The V call is TRBV11-3, the J call TRBJ2-5; weak D call: TRBD1 (5 bases). The TCR comes from a man in his sixties with small cell lung cancer. Input material: lung tumor tissue. For the CDR3, the DNA is TGTGCCAGGAGCTTAGACAGCAAAGAGACCCAGTACTTC. It translates to CARSLDSKETQYF. The full variable domain, rest sourced from reference TRBV11-3 and TRBJ2-5, is EAGVVQSPRYKIIEKKQPVAFWCNPISGHNTLYWYLQNLGQGPELLIRYENEEAVDDSQLPKDRFSAERLKGVDSTLKIQPAELGDSAVYLCARSLDSKETQYFGPGTRLLVL.